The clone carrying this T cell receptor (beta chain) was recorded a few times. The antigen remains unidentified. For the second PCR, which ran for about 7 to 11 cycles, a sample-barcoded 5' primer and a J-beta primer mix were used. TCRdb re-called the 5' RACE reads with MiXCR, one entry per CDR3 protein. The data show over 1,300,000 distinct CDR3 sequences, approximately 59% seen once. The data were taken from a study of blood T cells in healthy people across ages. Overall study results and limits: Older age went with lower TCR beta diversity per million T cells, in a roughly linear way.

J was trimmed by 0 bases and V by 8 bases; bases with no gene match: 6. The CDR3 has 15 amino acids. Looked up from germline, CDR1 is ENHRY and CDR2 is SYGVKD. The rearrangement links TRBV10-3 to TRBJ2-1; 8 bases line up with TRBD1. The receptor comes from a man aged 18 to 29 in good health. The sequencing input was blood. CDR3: CAISQGASSYNEQFF. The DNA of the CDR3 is TGTGCCATCTCCCAGGGGGCCAGCTCCTACAATGAGCAGTTCTTC.